This TCR beta chain was sequenced during a study of shared clonotypes between healthy human individuals (TCRdb year 2020). Background for the entire study: Three men and two women, aged 18 to 49 years, made up the cohort. For each donor, CD4 naive and CD4 memory were each run on three plates, CD8 naive on two plates, and CD8 memory on one plate. To estimate repertoire size and how much clonotypes are shared between individuals, the study performed deep sequencing of blood TCR repertoires from about five healthy adults. Libraries were prepared and TCR repertoires were sequenced by different laboratories using diverse techniques, in order to increase sequencing depth and limit assay-specific biases. Per donor, leukapheresis produced somewhere between about 0.9 and 9.5 billion PBMCs.

About this clone itself: Its target antigen remains unknown. Base quality data are lacking; no much larger clone is found one base away.

For the CD8 naive samples, CD45RO-negative cells were positively selected for CCR7, yielding a CD45RA+CCR7+ population from which TemRA cells were excluded. Healthy HIV-negative adults with no recently reported acute infections or vaccinations were included as donors. All donors were Caucasian adults living in Nashville, Tennessee, USA. After blood collection by leukapheresis, PBMCs were isolated using Ficoll-Histopaque density gradient centrifugation and then cryopreserved in the vapor phase of liquid nitrogen. Analytical flow cytometry was used to check the purity and quantity of each magnetically sorted T cell population. Genomic DNA was isolated from each sorted fraction and quantified by UV absorbance on a Nanodrop 2000c. TCR CDR3 regions were amplified from genomic DNA by multiplex PCR using the deep immunoSEQ assay. Genomic DNA extracted from each cell subset was distributed evenly over all wells of several immunoSEQ 96-well plates, and each plate served as one replicate. For sorted subsets, each replicate PCR was loaded with around 200 ng genomic DNA, equivalent to 25,000 to 35,000 T cell genomes. Purified libraries were measured with a Qubit 3.0 fluorometer, size-checked on a Bioanalyzer 2100, and measured again with the KAPA Library Quantification kit. Every immunoSEQ 96-well plate was sequenced on a dedicated single-read 150-cycle Illumina NextSeq 550 flow cell. Turning to the authors' computational methods: Because only junctional sequences without quality scores were contained in the immunoSEQ output, filtering matching that applied to full-length reads could not be performed. Sequences were annotated with PyIR, a Python wrapper for IgBLAST v1.9, using IMGT germline references to assign V/J genes and CDR3. Reads were removed for weak V/J assignments (E-value above 1e-6), missing CDR3, stop codons, out-of-frame junctions, or ambiguous translated residues. V3J clonotypes were defined as sequences sharing the same inferred V gene, J gene, and CDR3 amino acid sequence. Percentage overlap between repertoires was computed as shared unique clonotypes divided by the size of the smaller repertoire. Richness of each repertoire was evaluated using RTK rarefaction, the Chao1 estimator, and Recon v2.1 estimates of unobserved clonotypes. OLGA was used to compute generation probabilities for all TCRbeta clonotypes that the gDNA method yielded from a few donors. TCRdb provides this immuneACCESS table in a form limited to in-frame rearrangements. Some clones are lacking; in checked studies, under half of them reflect an unresolved V gene, and why the rest are absent is not known. V, J and clone size are taken as reported in that table, and D and trimming were inferred from the DNA itself. The sample has hundreds of thousands of clones on record, approximately 96% of them singletons. The ten largest clones capture approximately 0.1% of the sample.

What the study reported, not specific to this receptor: Across four donors, approximately 5% of naive CD4, around 3.5% of naive CD8, around 2.5% of memory CD4, and over 0.35% of memory CD8 clonotypes were shared. Even with the large sequencing depth, rarefaction of the sorted-subset datasets indicated that sequencing was incomplete. Compared with non-shared clonotypes, the clonotypes found in all four sorted-subset donors had higher generation probabilities. Pairwise subsampling indicated that sequencing depth was expected to affect the degree of clonotype sharing among donors. Only blood was sampled, and tissue TCR repertoires likely differ from those in blood. Larger estimated clonotype richness was generally found for naive subsets than for memory subsets. Because the study included a small number of donors, the genetic and exposure-history diversity represented was limited.

This clonotype was obtained from a woman aged 25 to 39 in good health. Sample: naive CD8+ T cells sorted from blood. The cell subset or site label corresponds to: CD45RA+CCR7+.

The CDR3 reads as follows: CASSVSSSRGYEQYF. The DNA sequence follows: TGTGCCAGCAGCGTAAGTTCCTCCAGGGGGTACGAGCAGTACTTC. The sequence links TRBV9 to TRBJ2-7; TRBD1 agrees with 7 junctional bases. V is cut back by 1 base and J by 4 bases, with 8 bases in the junction unmatched. As encoded in the germline V gene, CDR1 is SGDLS while CDR2 is YYNGEE. The CDR3 contains 15 residues, cysteine and phenylalanine counted. The sequence is cut down to CDR3 DNA, 45 bases in frame from base 1.